This TCR beta chain was documented in a study of Ad26.COV2.S vaccination and SARS-CoV-2 variants. In the study overall: Once, or twice with 56 days between doses, Ad26.COV2.S was given intramuscularly.

Worth noting for this clone: The antigen remains undetermined.

The sample's treatment: 15 to 20 received Ad26.COV2.S at low or high dose, single or two shots; several received placebo; per-sample allocation not given. The samples date from day 63 after the first vaccine or placebo injection. Repertoires were generated with immunoSEQ multiplex PCR, while TCRdb's copy carries only in-frame clones and drops some. The sample carries roughly 460,000 clones, roughly nine tenths recorded once. Germline CDR1 reads SGHVS; CDR2 reads FQNEAQ. The length of the CDR3 is 14 residues. Trimming took off 3 bases at V and 6 bases at J, with 11 bases between the two ends. Overall study findings and caveats: Breadth and depth estimates from TCRs may understate total T cell responses. Comparable non-spike TCR breadth was observed in vaccine and placebo recipients.

The sequenced sample was peripheral blood, obtained in a trial of Ad26.COV2.S vaccine versus placebo. This TCR came from a person aged 18-65 years who received the Ad26.COV2.S COVID-19 vaccine or a placebo. The chain couples TRBV7-8 to TRBJ1-4; tentatively, D is TRBD1 (6 bases). CDR3 in DNA: TGTGCCAGCAGCTTCCCAGGGGTAGATGAAAAACTGTTTTTT. It yields the protein CASSFPGVDEKLFF.